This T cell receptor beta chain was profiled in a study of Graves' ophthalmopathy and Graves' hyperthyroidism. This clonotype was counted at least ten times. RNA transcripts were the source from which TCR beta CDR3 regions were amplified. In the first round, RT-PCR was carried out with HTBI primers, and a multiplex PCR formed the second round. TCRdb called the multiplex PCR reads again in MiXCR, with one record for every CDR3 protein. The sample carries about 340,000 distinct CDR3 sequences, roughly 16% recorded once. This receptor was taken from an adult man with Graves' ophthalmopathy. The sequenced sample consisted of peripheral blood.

The CDR3 loop reads CSAPWDRDYTF. The CDR3 nucleotides read TGCAGTGCTCCTTGGGACAGAGACTACACCTTC. V and J are TRBV20-1 and TRBJ1-2, with 7 bases identical to TRBD1. Germline trimming cut 5 bases from V and 10 bases from J; bases unmatched to any gene: 7. The CDR3 is 11 residues long. Germline values: CDR1 DFQATT, CDR2 SNEGSKA (reference sequence).